This TCR beta chain was documented in a study of blood T cell repertoires in COVID-19. TCRdb keeps only in-frame clones here, not all; method: immunoSEQ multiplex PCR. The data show 360,000 or so clones, 90% seen once. After removal of 0 bases from V and 0 bases from J, the junction contained 7 bases not matched to a gene. Germline CDR1 SGHRS, CDR2 YFSETQ. This CDR3 has 18 residues. This TCR was recovered from a young man with active or convalescent COVID-19. The J gene is TRBJ2-3, the V gene TRBV5-1; 10 bases agree with TRBD2. The specimen sequenced was peripheral blood. The DNA for the CDR3 is TGCGCCAGCAGCTTGGAACCCCTAGCGGGGGTTAGCACAGATACGCAGTATTTT. Translation gives CASSLEPLAGVSTDTQYF.